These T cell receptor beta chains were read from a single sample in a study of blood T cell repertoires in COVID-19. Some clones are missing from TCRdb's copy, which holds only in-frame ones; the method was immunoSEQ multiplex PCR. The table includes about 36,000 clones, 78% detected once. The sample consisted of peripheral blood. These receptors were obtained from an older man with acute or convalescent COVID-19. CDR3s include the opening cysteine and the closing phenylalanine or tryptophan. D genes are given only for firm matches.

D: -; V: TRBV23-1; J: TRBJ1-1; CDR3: CASSQSRGENTEAFF
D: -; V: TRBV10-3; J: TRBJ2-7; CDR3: CAISDGVGREVYEQYF
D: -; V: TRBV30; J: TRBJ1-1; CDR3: CAWMADTEAFF
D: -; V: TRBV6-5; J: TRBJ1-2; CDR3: CASRTTGGGNYGYTF
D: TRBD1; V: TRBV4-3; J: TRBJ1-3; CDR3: CASSRDRGRGGNTIYF
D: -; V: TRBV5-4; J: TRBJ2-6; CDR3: CASSLYGANVLTF
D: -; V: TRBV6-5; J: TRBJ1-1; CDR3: CASSQALMNTEAFF
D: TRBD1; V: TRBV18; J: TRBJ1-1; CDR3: CASSPGTGGLNTEAFF
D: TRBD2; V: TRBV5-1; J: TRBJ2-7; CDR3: CASSLALGRVDYEQYF
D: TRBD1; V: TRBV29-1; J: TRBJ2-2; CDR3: CSVVGGQGKAGELFF
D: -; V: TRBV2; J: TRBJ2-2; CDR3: CASSEPGITGELFF
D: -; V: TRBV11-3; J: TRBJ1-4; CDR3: CASSLKTGLVATNEKLFF
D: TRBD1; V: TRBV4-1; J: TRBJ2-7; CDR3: CASRRTGGYEQYF
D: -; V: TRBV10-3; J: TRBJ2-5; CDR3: CAISESMGGGIEETQYF
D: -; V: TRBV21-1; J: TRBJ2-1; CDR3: CASSKGGSGSSYNEQFF
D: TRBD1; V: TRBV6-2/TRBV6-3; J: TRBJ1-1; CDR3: CASSRWISTGRGTEAFF
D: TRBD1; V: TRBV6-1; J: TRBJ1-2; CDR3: CASSEVTGGSYGYTF
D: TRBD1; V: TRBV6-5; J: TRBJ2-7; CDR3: CASLVFRGGGYEQYF